The sequence of this T cell receptor beta chain was determined in a study of blood T cell repertoires in COVID-19. About the study: Sources were T cells, B-cell-depleted T cells, or PBMCs; the material itself was cDNA or gDNA.

The authors' processing: For nucleated cells, counts were estimated from reference gene primer amplification. Profiled with immunoSEQ multiplex PCR; TCRdb holds only in-frame clones, not every one. The D gene and trimming were derived from the DNA, and the V and J assignments and clone size from that table. The sample holds 540,000 or so clones, about 89% seen once. Seattle researchers signed up patients amid active infection and tracked them longitudinally. The clonotype comes from a woman in her forties or fifties with COVID-19, enrolled during active disease. Material for sequencing was peripheral blood.

CDR3 DNA: TGCGCCAGCAGCTTTACAGGGGGCGCAAATGGCTACACCTTC. Amino acid sequence: CASSFTGGANGYTF. This chain uses TRBV5-1 with TRBJ1-2; 9 nucleotides match TRBD1. CDR1 SGHRS and CDR2 YFSETQ come from the germline V gene. The CDR3 sequence is 14 residues long. Trimming removed 2 bases from V and 6 bases from J; junction bases left unmatched: 5.